This TCR beta chain is from a study of blood T cell repertoires in COVID-19. Turning to the study itself: From the United States, Italy and Spain came samples of acute and convalescent COVID-19.

CDR1 and CDR2 from the germline V gene are MNHNS and SASEGT. J lost 0 bases, V lost 1 base, and 12 bases had no gene match. This CDR3 has 20 amino acids. Method: immunoSEQ multiplex PCR; TCRdb's copy keeps in-frame clones and lacks some. The sample lists 270,000 or so clones, roughly 84% occurring once. Material for sequencing was peripheral blood. The rearrangement joins TRBV6-1 to TRBJ2-4, with 10 positions matching TRBD1. This receptor was obtained from a human donor in a cohort sampled during active COVID-19. The CDR3 DNA is TGTGCCAGCAGTGAAGTTGCGGACAGGGGGGGACCCGTAGCCAAAAACATTCAGTACTTC. Translation gives CASSEVADRGGPVAKNIQYF.